Sequencing of this T cell receptor beta chain was carried out in a study of cytomegalovirus exposure and HLA in healthy donors. Study results and limitations: Associated with cytomegalovirus, according to the listing, were 150 to 200 TCR beta chains.

Researchers ran the PCR with 60 Vbeta and 13 Jbeta primers. This table comes from immunoSEQ multiplex PCR, and its TCRdb copy is limited to in-frame clones, with some not included. The sample lists over 200,000 clones, 82% seen once, with about 6.1% in the top ten. The germline V gene has CDR1 SGHVS and CDR2 FNYEAQ. This CDR3 has 14 residues. Trimming took 1 base from V and 8 from J, leaving 11 bases between them. Note on this clone: Its specificity is not known.

V and J are TRBV7-6 and TRBJ1-4, with D perhaps matching TRBD1 (5 bases). The source material was PBMCs. The receptor's source is a man in his forties in good health and CMV-seropositive. This CDR3 is CASSLVGDGEKLFF. The CDR3 region has the DNA TGTGCCAGCAGCTTAGTAGGGGATGGGGAAAAACTGTTTTTT. Combining the CDR3 with reference TRBV7-6 and TRBJ1-4 gives the whole variable domain GAGVSQSPRYKVTKRGQDVALRCDPISGHVSLYWYRQALGQGPEFLTYFNYEAQQDKSGLPNDRFSAERPEGSISTLTIQRTEQRDSAMYRCASSLVGDGEKLFFGSGTQLSVL.